A single sample gave rise to the 3 T cell receptor beta chains below, sequenced in a study of cytomegalovirus exposure and HLA in healthy donors. Primers for the PCR totalled 60 Vbeta and 13 Jbeta. Clones were read by immunoSEQ multiplex PCR, and TCRdb kept only the in-frame ones, dropping some. This repertoire shows around 170,000 clones, 70% to 80% found once; its top ten account for roughly 0.76%. The sequenced sample was PBMCs. These receptors all stem from a woman in her forties in good health and CMV-seronegative.

Note on this clone: The junction departs from germline at one end; a sequencing error may be responsible. The chain uses TRBV7-9 and TRBJ2-7; perhaps TRBD1 as D (6 bases). Germline CDR1 SEHNR, CDR2 FQNEAQ (reference sequence). The CDR3 consists of 14 residues. CDR3 in DNA: TGTTCCAGCACCATACTCAGGGGATCCTACGAGCAGTACTTC. Translated: CSSTILRGSYEQYF.

V and J are TRBV5-1 and TRBJ2-7; D is unclear. The germline V gene encodes CDR1 SGHRS and CDR2 YFSETQ. This CDR3 spans 13 amino acids. V was pared by 0 bases and J by 6 bases, with 10 bases between. CDR3 protein: CASSLASVGEQYF. The CDR3 DNA follows: TGCGCCAGCAGCTTGGCGTCCGTCGGCGAGCAGTACTTC.

In DNA, the CDR3 is TGTGCCAGCAGCTTATTGGGGACAGGAAAGTTCTTC. Translating gives CASSLLGTGKFF. The rearrangement links TRBV7-2 to TRBJ2-1; 8 nucleotides agree with TRBD1. Germline lookup yields CDR1 SGHTA and CDR2 FQGNSA. V gave up 2 bases and J gave up 14 bases; unmatched junction bases: 5. CDR3 length equals 12 residues.